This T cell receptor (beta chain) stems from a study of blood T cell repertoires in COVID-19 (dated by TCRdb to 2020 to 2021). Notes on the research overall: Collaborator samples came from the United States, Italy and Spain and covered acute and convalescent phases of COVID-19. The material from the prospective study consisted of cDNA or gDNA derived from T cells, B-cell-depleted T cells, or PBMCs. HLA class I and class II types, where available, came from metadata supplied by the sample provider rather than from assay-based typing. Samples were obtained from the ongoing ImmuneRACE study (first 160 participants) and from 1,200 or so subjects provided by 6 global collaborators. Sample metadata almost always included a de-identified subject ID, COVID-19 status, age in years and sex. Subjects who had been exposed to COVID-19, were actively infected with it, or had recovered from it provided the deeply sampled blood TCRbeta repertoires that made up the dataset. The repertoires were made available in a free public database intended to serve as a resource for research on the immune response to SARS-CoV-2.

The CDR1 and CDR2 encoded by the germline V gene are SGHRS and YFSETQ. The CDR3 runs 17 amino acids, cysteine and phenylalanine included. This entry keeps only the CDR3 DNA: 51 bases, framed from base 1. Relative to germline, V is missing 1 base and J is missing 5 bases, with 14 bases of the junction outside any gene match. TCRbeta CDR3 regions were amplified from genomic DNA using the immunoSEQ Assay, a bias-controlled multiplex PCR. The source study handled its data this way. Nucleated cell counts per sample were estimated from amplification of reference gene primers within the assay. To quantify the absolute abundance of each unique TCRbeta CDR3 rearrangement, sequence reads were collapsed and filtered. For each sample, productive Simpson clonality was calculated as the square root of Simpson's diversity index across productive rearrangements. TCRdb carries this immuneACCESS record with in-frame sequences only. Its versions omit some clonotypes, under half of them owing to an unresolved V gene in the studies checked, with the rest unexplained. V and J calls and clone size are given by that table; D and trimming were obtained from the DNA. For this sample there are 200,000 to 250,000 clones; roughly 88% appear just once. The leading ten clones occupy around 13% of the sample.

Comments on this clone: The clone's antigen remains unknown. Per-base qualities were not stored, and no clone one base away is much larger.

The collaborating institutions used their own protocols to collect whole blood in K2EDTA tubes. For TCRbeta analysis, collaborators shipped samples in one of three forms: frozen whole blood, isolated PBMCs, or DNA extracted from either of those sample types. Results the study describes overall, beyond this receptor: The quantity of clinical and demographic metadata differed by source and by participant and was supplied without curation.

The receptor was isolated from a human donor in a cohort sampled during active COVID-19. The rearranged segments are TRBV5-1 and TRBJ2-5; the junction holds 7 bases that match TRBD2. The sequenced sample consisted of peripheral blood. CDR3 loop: CASSLLVGWREYETQYF. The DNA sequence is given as TGCGCCAGCAGCTTGCTGGTAGGGTGGCGGGAGTACGAGACCCAGTACTTC.